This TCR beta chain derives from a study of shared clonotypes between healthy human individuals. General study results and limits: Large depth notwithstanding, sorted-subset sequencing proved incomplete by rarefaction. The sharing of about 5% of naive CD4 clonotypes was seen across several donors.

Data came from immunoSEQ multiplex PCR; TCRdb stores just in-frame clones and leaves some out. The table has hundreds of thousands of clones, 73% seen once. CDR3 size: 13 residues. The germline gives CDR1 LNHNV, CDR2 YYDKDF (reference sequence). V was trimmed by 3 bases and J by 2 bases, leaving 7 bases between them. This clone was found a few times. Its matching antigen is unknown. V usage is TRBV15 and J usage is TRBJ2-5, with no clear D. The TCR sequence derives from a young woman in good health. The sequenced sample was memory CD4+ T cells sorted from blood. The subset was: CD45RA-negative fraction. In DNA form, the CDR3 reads TGTGCCACCAGCAGCGGAGTACAAGAGACCCAGTACTTC. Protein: CATSSGVQETQYF.